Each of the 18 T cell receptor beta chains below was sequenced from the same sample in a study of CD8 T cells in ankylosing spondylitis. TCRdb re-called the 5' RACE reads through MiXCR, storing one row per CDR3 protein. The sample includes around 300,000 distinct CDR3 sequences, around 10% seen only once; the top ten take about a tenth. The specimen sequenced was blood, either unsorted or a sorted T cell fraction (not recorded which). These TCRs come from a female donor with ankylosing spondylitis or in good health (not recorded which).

The CDR3 DNA is TGTGCCAGCAGTGAATGGAAGGGGACAGGGGGCGGAGAGACCCAGTACTTC. Translating gives CASSEWKGTGGGETQYF. The chain employs TRBV25-1 and TRBJ2-5; TRBD1 aligns across 12 bases. The junction had 7 bases not matched to a gene; V was cut back by 1 base and J by 4 bases. Germline CDR1 and CDR2: MGHDK and SYGVNS. CDR3 length equals 17 residues.

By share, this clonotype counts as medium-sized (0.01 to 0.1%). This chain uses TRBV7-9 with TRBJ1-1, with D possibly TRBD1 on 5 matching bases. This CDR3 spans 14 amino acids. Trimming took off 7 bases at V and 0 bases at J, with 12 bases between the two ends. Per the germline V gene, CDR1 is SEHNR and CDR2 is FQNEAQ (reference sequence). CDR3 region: CASNGGGLNTEAFF. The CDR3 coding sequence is TGTGCCAGCAATGGCGGGGGACTGAACACTGAAGCTTTCTTT.

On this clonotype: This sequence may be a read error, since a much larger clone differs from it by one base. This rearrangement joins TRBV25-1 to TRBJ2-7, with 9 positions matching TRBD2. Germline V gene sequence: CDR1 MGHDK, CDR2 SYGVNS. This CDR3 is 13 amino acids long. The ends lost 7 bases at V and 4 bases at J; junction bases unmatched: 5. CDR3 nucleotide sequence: TGTGCCAGCACGTATAGCGGGAGATACGAGCAGTACTTC. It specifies CASTYSGRYEQYF.

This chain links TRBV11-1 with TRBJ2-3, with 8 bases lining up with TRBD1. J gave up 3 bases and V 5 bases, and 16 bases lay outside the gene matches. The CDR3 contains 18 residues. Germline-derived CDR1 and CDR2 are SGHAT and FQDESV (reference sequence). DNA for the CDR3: TGTGCCAGCAGCCCCCGCCCCAGGGGGCAACCGGGGACAGATACGCAGTATTTT. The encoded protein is CASSPRPRGQPGTDTQYF.

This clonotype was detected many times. The CDR3 nucleotides read TGCAGCGTCGGTACAAACAATCAGCCCCAGCATTTT. It specifies CSVGTNNQPQHF. The V call is TRBV29-1, the J call TRBJ1-5; D is undetermined. Germline V CDR1 and CDR2: SQVTM, ANQGSEA. This CDR3 is 12 amino acids long. V lost 6 bases and J 3 bases, leaving 9 bases between the germline ends.

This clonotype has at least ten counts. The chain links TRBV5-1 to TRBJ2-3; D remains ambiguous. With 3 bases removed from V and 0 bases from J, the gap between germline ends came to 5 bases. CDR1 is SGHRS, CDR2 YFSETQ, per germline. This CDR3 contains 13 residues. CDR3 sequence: CASSWASTDTQYF. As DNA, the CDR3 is TGCGCCAGCAGCTGGGCAAGCACAGATACGCAGTATTTT.

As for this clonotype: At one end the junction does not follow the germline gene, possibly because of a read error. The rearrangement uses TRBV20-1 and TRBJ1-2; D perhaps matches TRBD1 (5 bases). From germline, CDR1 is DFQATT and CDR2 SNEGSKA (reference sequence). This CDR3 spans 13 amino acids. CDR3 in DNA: TGCAGTGCTCCCAGGAGGGGTGACTATGACTACACCTTC. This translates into CSAPRRGDYDYTF.

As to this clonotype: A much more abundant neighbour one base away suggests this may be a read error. The CDR3 DNA follows: TGCAGTGCTAGAGATCGATGGGGCGACAGGGGATATAAGCCCCAGCATTTT. It is translated as CSARDRWGDRGYKPQHF. The J gene is TRBJ1-5, the V gene TRBV20-1, with 8 bases lining up with TRBD1. V lost 0 bases, J lost 8 bases, and 15 bases stayed unmatched. There are 17 residues in the CDR3. Looked up from germline, CDR1 is DFQATT and CDR2 is SNEGSKA (reference sequence).

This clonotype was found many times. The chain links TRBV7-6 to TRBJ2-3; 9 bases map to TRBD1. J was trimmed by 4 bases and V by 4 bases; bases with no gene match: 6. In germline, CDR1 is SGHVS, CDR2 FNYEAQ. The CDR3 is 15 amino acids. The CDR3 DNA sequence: TGTGCCAGCAGCTCTGGACAGGGGAATGCAGATACGCAGTATTTT. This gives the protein CASSSGQGNADTQYF.

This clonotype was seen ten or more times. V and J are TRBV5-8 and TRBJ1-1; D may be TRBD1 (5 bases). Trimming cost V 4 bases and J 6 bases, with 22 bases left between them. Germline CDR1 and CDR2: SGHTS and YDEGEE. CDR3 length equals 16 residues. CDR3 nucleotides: TGTGCCAGCAGCCAAGGTACTGGCGTCCCGGGGGCTGAAGCTTTCTTT. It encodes CASSQGTGVPGAEAFF.

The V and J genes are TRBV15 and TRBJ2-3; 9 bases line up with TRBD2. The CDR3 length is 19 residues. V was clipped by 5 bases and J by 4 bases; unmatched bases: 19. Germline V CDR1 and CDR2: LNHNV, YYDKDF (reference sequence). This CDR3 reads CATSLGGIGSGRTSDTQYF. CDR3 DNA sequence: TGTGCCACCAGCCTAGGGGGGATAGGTAGCGGGAGAACCTCAGATACGCAGTATTTT.

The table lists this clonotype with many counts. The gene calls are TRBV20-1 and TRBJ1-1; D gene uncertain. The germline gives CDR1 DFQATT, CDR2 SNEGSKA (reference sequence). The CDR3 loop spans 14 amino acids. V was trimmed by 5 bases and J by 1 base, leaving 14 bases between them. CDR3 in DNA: TGCAGTGCTGTGGGTCCTCGGCAGAACACTGAAGCTTTCTTT. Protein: CSAVGPRQNTEAFF.

The CDR3 loop is CASSSQDSQVRGELFF. The DNA of the CDR3 is TGTGCCAGCAGCTCACAAGACTCGCAGGTCCGGGGGGAGCTGTTTTTT. This chain joins TRBV7-9 and TRBJ2-2; the D is unclear. The germline V and J ends were trimmed by 4 bases and 8 bases, with 20 bases remaining between them. The CDR3 covers 16 residues. CDR1 is SEHNR, CDR2 FQNEAQ, per germline (reference sequence).

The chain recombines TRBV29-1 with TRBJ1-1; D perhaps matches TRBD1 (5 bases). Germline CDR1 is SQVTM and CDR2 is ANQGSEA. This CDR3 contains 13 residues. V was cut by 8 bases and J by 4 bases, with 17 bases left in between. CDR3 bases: TGCAGCTCCGGCCAGGGATGGGGCACTGAAGCTTTCTTT. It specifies CSSGQGWGTEAFF.

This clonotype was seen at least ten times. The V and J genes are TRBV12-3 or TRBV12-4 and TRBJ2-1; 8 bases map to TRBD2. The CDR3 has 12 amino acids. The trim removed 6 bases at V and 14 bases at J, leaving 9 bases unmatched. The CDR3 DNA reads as TGTGCCAGCAGCTTCAACGGGCGGGAGGAGTTCTTC. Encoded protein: CASSFNGREEFF.

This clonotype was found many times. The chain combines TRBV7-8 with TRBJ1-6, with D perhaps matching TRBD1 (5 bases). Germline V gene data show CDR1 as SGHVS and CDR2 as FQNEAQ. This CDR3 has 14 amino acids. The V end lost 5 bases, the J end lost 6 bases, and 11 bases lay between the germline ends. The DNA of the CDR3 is TGTGCCAGCAGCCGACAGAGGGTTAATTCACCCCTCCACTTT. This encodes CASSRQRVNSPLHF.

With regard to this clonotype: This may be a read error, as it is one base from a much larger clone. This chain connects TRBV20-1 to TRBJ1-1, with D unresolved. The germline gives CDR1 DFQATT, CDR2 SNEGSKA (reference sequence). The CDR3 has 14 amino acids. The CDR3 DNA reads TGCAGTGCTACCCGGATAGACTTGAACACTGAAGCTTACTTT. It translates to CSATRIDLNTEAYF.

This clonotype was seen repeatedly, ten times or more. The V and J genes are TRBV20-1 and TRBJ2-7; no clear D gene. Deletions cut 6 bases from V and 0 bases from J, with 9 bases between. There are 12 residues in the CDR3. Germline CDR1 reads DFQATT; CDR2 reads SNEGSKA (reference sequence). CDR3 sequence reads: CSAKQSSYEQYF. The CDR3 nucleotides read TGCAGTGCAAAACAGAGCTCCTACGAGCAGTACTTC.